These T cell receptor beta chains were read from a single sample in a study of CD8 T cells in ankylosing spondylitis. MiXCR, run by TCRdb on the 5' RACE reads, gives a single entry per CDR3 protein. The sample has more than 30,000 distinct CDR3 sequences; about an eighth are singletons. The sample consisted of synovial fluid, either unsorted or a sorted T cell fraction (not recorded which). Receptor source: a male donor with ankylosing spondylitis. Both conserved end residues are part of each CDR3. Each record gives: D gene, V gene, clone size, J gene, CDR3 DNA, CDR3 protein. The D gene is left open where the match is weak. A clone size is listed for some rows: how often the clone was seen (once, few, many), or a class if it is expanded.

>.|TRBV7-2|few|TRBJ2-2
TGTGCCAGCAGCTTAGCAGGGGCCACCGGGGAGCTGTTTTTT
CASSLAGATGELFF
>TRBD2|TRBV9|.|TRBJ2-1
TGTGCCAGCAGCGTAGATCCTAGCGGGGGATACAATGAGCAGTTCTTC
CASSVDPSGGYNEQFF
>TRBD2|TRBV6-4|medium-sized|TRBJ2-1
TGTGCCAGCAGTGAATTAGCGGGGCGGACAGTTGAGCAGTTCTTC
CASSELAGRTVEQFF
>TRBD1|TRBV7-3|few|TRBJ2-5
TGTGCCAGCAGCCGGGACAGGGAAGAGACCCAGTACTTC
CASSRDREETQYF
>TRBD2|TRBV12-3/TRBV12-4|few|TRBJ2-1
TGTGCCAGCAGTTTCGGGAGGTACAATGAGCAGTTCTTC
CASSFGRYNEQFF
>TRBD1|TRBV7-3|.|TRBJ1-1
TGTGCCAGCAGCTTAGACAGGGTTGGGGCTGAAGCTTTCTTT
CASSLDRVGAEAFF
>.|TRBV27|few|TRBJ1-1
TGTGCCAGCAGTTCCCGACAGAACATGAACACTGAAGCTTTCTTT
CASSSRQNMNTEAFF
>.|TRBV2|few|TRBJ2-7
TGTGCCAGCAGCGCCCCGGGGACCGACTTAGACGAGCAGTACTTC
CASSAPGTDLDEQYF
>TRBD2|TRBV6-2/TRBV6-3|many|TRBJ2-1
TGTGCCAGCAGTGCCACTAGCGGGGGGTTCAATGAGCAGTTCTTC
CASSATSGGFNEQFF
>TRBD2|TRBV18|few|TRBJ2-5
TGTGCCAGCTCAGCGGGGGAGAGGGCTTACCAAGAGACCCAGTACTTC
CASSAGERAYQETQYF
>.|TRBV20-1|.|TRBJ1-1
TGCAGTGCTAGACCTGGAGGGGCGTACACTGAAGCTTTCTTT
CSARPGGAYTEAFF
>TRBD1|TRBV6-2/TRBV6-3|few|TRBJ2-7
TGTGCCAGCACCCCTCCCCCGGGACAGGGATGCTACGAGCAGTACTTC
CASTPPPGQGCYEQYF
>.|TRBV30|many|TRBJ2-1
TGTGCCTGGACCCGGGCCTACAATGAGCAGTTCTTC
CAWTRAYNEQFF
>.|TRBV12-3/TRBV12-4|many|TRBJ2-1
TGTGCCAGCAGTTTCTGGGTGGGAGCCTACAATGAGCAGTTCTTC
CASSFWVGAYNEQFF
>.|TRBV9|few|TRBJ2-7
TGTGCCAGCATATTTCTCCCCTACGAGCAGTACTTC
CASIFLPYEQYF
>TRBD1|TRBV18|few|TRBJ2-2
TGTGCCAGCTCACCACCGGGACAGGGTCGCGGCACCGGGGAGCTGTTTTTT
CASSPPGQGRGTGELFF
>TRBD1|TRBV29-1|.|TRBJ2-1
TGCAGCGTGGGGACAGGTTTTTCGGATGAGCAGTTCTTC
CSVGTGFSDEQFF
>.|TRBV15|few|TRBJ1-1
TGTGCCACCAGCAGACAGGGAGGATTTAGTGGGTCAGATGAAGCTTTCTTT
CATSRQGGFSGSDEAFF
>.|TRBV29-1|few|TRBJ2-2
TGCAGCGTCACACCCCCCGGGGTGGGATCCACCGGGGAGCTGTTTTTT
CSVTPPGVGSTGELFF
>TRBD2|TRBV6-1|few|TRBJ2-1
TGTGCCAGCAGTGCACTAGCGGACTACAATGAGCAGTTCTTC
CASSALADYNEQFF
>.|TRBV7-8|many|TRBJ2-2
TGTGCCAGCAGCCATTGGTTGGGGGGACTCTTGAACACCGGGGAGCTGTTTTTT
CASSHWLGGLLNTGELFF
>TRBD2|TRBV20-1|.|TRBJ2-1
TGCAGTGCTAGAGATCGGACTAGCGGGGCTTACAATGAGCAGTTCTTC
CSARDRTSGAYNEQFF
>.|TRBV5-5|few|TRBJ1-2
TGTGCCAGCAGCCAAGGGACCCGATATGGCTACACCTTC
CASSQGTRYGYTF
>.|TRBV19|few|TRBJ2-7
TGTGCCAGTAGGCTAGGGTCATCCCTACCTTACGAGCAGTACTTC
CASRLGSSLPYEQYF
>.|TRBV3-1|.|TRBJ1-1
TGTGCCACCTGCCCATCCGGGACACTGAACACTGAAGCTTTCTTT
CATCPSGTLNTEAFF
>TRBD1|TRBV5-5|few|TRBJ1-5
TGTGCCAGCAGCCAAGGACAGGGGAATCAGCCCCAGCATTTT
CASSQGQGNQPQHF
>.|TRBV4-1|.|TRBJ2-2
TGCGCCAGCAGCCAAGATCTCGGGGAGCTGTTTTTT
CASSQDLGELFF
>.|TRBV5-6|many|TRBJ2-7
TGTGCCAGCAGTTTCCGGGCGGTTACCTACGAGCAGTACTTC
CASSFRAVTYEQYF
>.|TRBV2|few|TRBJ1-4
TGTGCCAGCAGGGGCGGGACGGCTAATGAAAAACTGTTTTTT
CASRGGTANEKLFF
>.|TRBV4-2|many|TRBJ1-5
TGTGCCAGCAGCCAAGAGGGCAGCAATCAGCCCCAGCATTTT
CASSQEGSNQPQHF